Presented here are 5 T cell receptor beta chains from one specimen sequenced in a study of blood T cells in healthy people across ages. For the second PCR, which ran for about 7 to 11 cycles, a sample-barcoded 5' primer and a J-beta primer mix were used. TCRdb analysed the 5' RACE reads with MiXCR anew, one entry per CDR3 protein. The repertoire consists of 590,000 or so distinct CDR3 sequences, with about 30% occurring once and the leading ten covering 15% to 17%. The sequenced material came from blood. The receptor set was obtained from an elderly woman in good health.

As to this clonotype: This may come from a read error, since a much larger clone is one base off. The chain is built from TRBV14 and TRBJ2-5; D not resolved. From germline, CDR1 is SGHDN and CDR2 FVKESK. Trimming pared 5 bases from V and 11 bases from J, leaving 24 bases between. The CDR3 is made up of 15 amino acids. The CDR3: CASSLRMTANFEQYF. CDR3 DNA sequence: TGTGCCAGCAGCTTGAGGATGACCGCCAATTTTGAGCAGTACTTC.

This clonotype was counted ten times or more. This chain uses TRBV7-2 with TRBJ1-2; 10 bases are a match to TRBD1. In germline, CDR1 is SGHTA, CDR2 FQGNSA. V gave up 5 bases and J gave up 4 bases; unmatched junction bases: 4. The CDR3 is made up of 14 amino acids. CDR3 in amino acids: CASSRDRGGYGYTF. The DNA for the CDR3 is TGTGCCAGCAGCCGGGACAGGGGCGGCTATGGCTACACCTTC. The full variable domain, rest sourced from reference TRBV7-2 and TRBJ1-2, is GAGVSQSPSNKVTEKGKDVELRCDPISGHTALYWYRQSLGQGLEFLIYFQGNSAPDKSGLPSDRFSAERTGGSVSTLTIQRTQQEDSAVYLCASSRDRGGYGYTFGSGTRLTVV.

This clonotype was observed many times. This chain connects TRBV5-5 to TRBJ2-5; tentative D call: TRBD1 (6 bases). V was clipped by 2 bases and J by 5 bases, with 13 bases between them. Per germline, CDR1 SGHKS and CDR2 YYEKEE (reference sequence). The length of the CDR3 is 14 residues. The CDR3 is CASSFQGGLETQYF. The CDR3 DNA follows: TGTGCCAGCAGCTTCCAAGGGGGTCTGGAGACCCAGTACTTC.

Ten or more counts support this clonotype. CDR3 in amino acids: CASSFDSGPNSNQPQHF. CDR3 nucleotide sequence: TGTGCCAGCAGTTTTGACTCGGGGCCAAATAGCAATCAGCCCCAGCATTTT. The rearrangement links TRBV12-3 or TRBV12-4 to TRBJ1-5; tentative D call: TRBD1 (5 bases). The CDR3 totals 17 residues. V shed 3 bases and J shed 0 bases, with 15 bases lying between them.

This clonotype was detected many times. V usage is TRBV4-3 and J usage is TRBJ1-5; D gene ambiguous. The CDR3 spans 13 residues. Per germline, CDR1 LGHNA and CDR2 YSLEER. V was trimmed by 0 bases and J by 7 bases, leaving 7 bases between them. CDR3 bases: TGCGCCAGCAGCCAAGATTTGGGGCAGCCCCAGCATTTT. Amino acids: CASSQDLGQPQHF.